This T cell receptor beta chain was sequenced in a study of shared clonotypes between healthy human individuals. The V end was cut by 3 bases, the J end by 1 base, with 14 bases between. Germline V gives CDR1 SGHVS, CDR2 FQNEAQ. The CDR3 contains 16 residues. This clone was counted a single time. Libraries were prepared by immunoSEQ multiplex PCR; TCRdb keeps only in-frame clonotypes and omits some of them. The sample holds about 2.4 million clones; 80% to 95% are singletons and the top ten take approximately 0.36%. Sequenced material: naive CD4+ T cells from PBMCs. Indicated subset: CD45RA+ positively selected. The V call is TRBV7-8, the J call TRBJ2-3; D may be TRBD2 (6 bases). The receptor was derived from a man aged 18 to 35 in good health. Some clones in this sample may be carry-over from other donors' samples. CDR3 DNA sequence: TGTGCCAGCAGCTTGGAGGGATGGGGGGGCACAGATACGCAGTATTTT. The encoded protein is CASSLEGWGGTDTQYF.